This T cell receptor beta chain emerged from a study of beta chain features in type 1 diabetes (dated by TCRdb to the late 2010s). Background for the entire study: No differences in mean age, gender distribution, total cell number or subset yield were found between patients and healthy donors. Across all samples, about 110 million sorted cells were examined, and cell number per subset correlated strongly with RNA yield. The study compared TCRB repertoires of sorted circulating CD4+ T cell subsets between recently diagnosed type 1 diabetes patients and matched healthy donors. Regulatory and stem cell-like memory subsets were obtained from only 8 patients and about eight healthy donors, while naive and central memory subsets were obtained from all 30 or so donors.

This clone appeared a few times. Its antigen is not yet known. The record has no base qualities; no much larger clone is one base away. V is shortened by 4 bases, J by 8 bases, and the region joining them spans 15 bases. Based on the germline V gene, the CDR1 and CDR2 sequences are SGHVS and FQNEAQ. The CDR3 covers 14 residues, taking in both the cysteine and the phenylalanine. This entry keeps only the CDR3 DNA: 42 bases, framed from base 1. The entire isolated RNA was reverse transcribed using the High Capacity cDNA Reverse Transcription Kit, and thus expressed TCRB transcripts were sequenced. Deep immunoSEQ sequencing was applied to naive, central memory and regulatory T cell samples, giving an average of about 3.8 million total reads per sample. Sorted cells were lysed in RLT buffer, and RNA was extracted using DNase-treated RNeasy Micro or Mini kits according to cell number. Each cell subset was processed separately to prevent cross-contamination, with patient and healthy donor samples processed together. The immunoSEQ multiplex PCR was used to amplify TCRB sequences from cDNA, generating 87-bp fragments that spanned the CDR3 region. Amplicons were sequenced on the Illumina HiSeq platform. Per the original workflow: Synthetic template baselines were used to correct PCR bias computationally, reads within Hamming distance 2 were collapsed, and singletons that could not be merged were discarded. Reads were aligned to IMGT to assign V, D and J genes, CDR3 length, and insertions or deletions at six rearrangement sites. Within each subset, clonotype counts were normalized to sorted cell number, after which true diversity and Gini coefficients were computed with the tcR R package. The overlap coefficient, calculated on TCRB nucleotide sequences, was used to measure repertoire sharing. Out-of-frame TCRB sequences from naive cells were analyzed as a proxy for the pre-selection repertoire. As stored in TCRdb, this immuneACCESS dataset retains in-frame rearrangements with V and J assigned. A fraction of the clones does not appear; measured against another copy, unresolved V genes explain less than half of the discrepancy, and the remainder lacks a known reason. V, J and clone size reflect that table, while D and trimming were determined from the DNA. Recorded for this sample are some 410,000 clones; roughly 11% of them occurred a single time. The ten largest clones capture about 0.045% of the sample.

The full study reports these points: PCR might favor shorter templates, but patient and control samples were amplified and corrected together, so any skew would affect both groups equally. Sequencing cDNA rather than genomic DNA could over-represent highly expressing activated cells, although activation and CD3 levels did not differ between groups. A moderate but significant shortening of TCRB CDR3 length was observed in type 1 diabetes patients in all four CD4+ subsets. Fewer insertions and more nucleotide deletions at VDJ recombination sites were observed in patients with type 1 diabetes, implying thymic rearrangement abnormalities. Only small numbers of individuals were included in the HLA sub-analyses, which left unresolved whether HLA type had any influence on TCRB rearrangement. The naive, central memory and regulatory TCRB repertoires appeared to resemble one another more closely among patients than among healthy donors.

Each donor gave one peripheral blood draw, roughly 110 mL on average, collected into heparinised tubes. A BD FACSAria II was used to sort naive, central memory, regulatory and stem cell-like memory CD4+ T cells with a panel that included CD45RO, CCR7, CD25, CD127, CD95 and CD27. A purity above 98% was achieved for all sorted populations. PBMCs were isolated immediately by Lymphoprep density gradient centrifugation and stained directly without culture. So that batch effects would be minimized, each experiment stained and sorted samples in pairs, pairing one healthy donor with one patient. The chain is encoded by TRBV7-8 joined to TRBJ2-1; the D call is tentative, TRBD1 or TRBD2, as each matches 5 bases. This TCR was recovered from a woman aged 18-29 years in good health. What was sequenced was naive CD4+ T cells from blood. The sample's cell subset or site label is to be understood as: true naive CD4+ T cells. Read as DNA, the sequence is TGTGCCAGCAGCTCGTTCGCTGTGGGGGATGAGCAGTTCTTC. Its product reads: CASSSFAVGDEQFF.